What follows are 20 T cell receptor beta chains derived from one specimen sequenced in a study of early T cells in non-severe SARS-CoV-2 infection. MiXCR, run by TCRdb on the 5' RACE reads, gives a single entry per CDR3 protein. The table lists 100,000 to 150,000 distinct CDR3 sequences, about 15% of them singletons. The sample consisted of whole blood. All receptors derive from an adult who was a healthcare worker with PCR-confirmed SARS-CoV-2 infection or an uninfected control (not recorded which).

This clonotype was counted a few times. This rearrangement joins TRBV20-1 to TRBJ2-3, with 15 bases identical to TRBD2. This CDR3 contains 18 residues. Germline V gives CDR1 DFQATT, CDR2 SNEGSKA (reference sequence). The trim removed 6 bases at V and 2 bases at J, leaving 12 bases unmatched. The CDR3 region is CSAVSGLAGGPTTDTQYF. The CDR3 DNA reads TGCAGTGCCGTCTCGGGACTAGCGGGGGGCCCTACCACAGATACGCAGTATTTT.

The J gene is TRBJ2-2, the V gene TRBV19, with unresolved D. The V gene lost 0 bases and the J gene lost 7 bases, with 12 bases spanning the gap. Germline assignment: CDR1 LNHDA and CDR2 SQIVND (reference sequence). CDR3 size: 15 residues. CDR3: CASSIEGRRIGELFF. The DNA for the CDR3 is TGTGCCAGTAGTATAGAGGGAAGAAGGATCGGGGAGCTGTTTTTT.

V and J are TRBV3-1 and TRBJ2-7; 8 bases align to TRBD1. There are 12 residues in the CDR3. The germline V gene has CDR1 LGHDT and CDR2 YNNKEL (reference sequence). V lost 1 base to trimming and J lost 8 bases; unmatched junction nucleotides: 1. The CDR3: CASSQGTGKQYF. In DNA, the CDR3 is TGTGCCAGCAGCCAAGGGACAGGGAAGCAGTACTTC.

The rearrangement uses TRBV5-1 and TRBJ1-1; no definite D call. CDR1 is SGHRS, CDR2 YFSETQ, per germline. V was pared by 3 bases and J by 4 bases, with 13 bases between. This CDR3 is 14 amino acids long. CDR3 protein: CASSSNAGITEAFF. CDR3 DNA sequence: TGCGCCAGCAGCTCCAATGCGGGGATCACTGAAGCTTTCTTT.

The genes are TRBV6-5 and TRBJ1-1; D is unresolved. V lost 0 bases and J 1 base, leaving 9 bases between the germline ends. This CDR3 comprises 15 residues. Germline-derived CDR1 and CDR2 are MNHEY and SVGAGI. CDR3 protein: CASSYSTVPNTEAFF. The CDR3 DNA follows: TGTGCCAGCAGTTACTCGACCGTCCCGAACACTGAAGCTTTCTTT.

This clonotype turned up a few times. This sequence joins TRBV5-4 and TRBJ1-1, with unresolved D. Germline V gene lookup returns CDR1 SGHNT and CDR2 YYREEE (reference sequence). Trimming took 0 bases from V and 10 from J, leaving 13 bases between them. The CDR3 is 13 amino acids. CDR3 DNA sequence: TGTGCCAGCAGCTTGGAAGCGGCAGGTCGAGCTTTCTTT. Residues: CASSLEAAGRAFF.

The chain uses TRBV11-2 and TRBJ2-5, with TRBD2 as a possible D gene (6 bases). The V and J ends lost 1 base and 5 bases respectively, with 8 bases between them. The CDR3 is 13 residues long. Germline loops: CDR1 SGHAT, CDR2 FQNNGV. The CDR3 loop reads CASSLGGDETQYF. Written as DNA, the CDR3 is TGTGCCAGCAGCTTAGGGGGGGACGAGACCCAGTACTTC.

This clonotype came up many times. CDR3 coding DNA: TGCGCCAGCAGCTCCACAGGGGGTGTCTTGGATGGCTACACCTTC. Translation gives CASSSTGGVLDGYTF. J is TRBJ1-2 and V is TRBV5-1, with TRBD1 matching over 8 bases. With 3 bases clipped from V and 6 bases from J, the junction kept 10 bases outside the gene matches. The CDR3 contains 15 residues. Germline V gives CDR1 SGHRS, CDR2 YFSETQ.

A few counts support this clonotype. V gene TRBV29-1 combines with J gene TRBJ2-1, with D possibly being TRBD2 (7 bases). This CDR3 is 13 amino acids long. Germline lookup yields CDR1 SQVTM and CDR2 ANQGSEA. V was shortened by 5 bases and J by 4 bases, with 12 bases between the two germline ends. DNA of the CDR3: TGCAGCGTTCGAAGGGGGGGATACAATGAGCAGTTCTTC. This codes for CSVRRGGYNEQFF.

The J gene is TRBJ1-3, the V gene TRBV7-8; 10 bases match TRBD1. The J segment lost 2 bases and the V segment lost 2 bases, leaving 6 bases of the junction unmatched. The CDR3 is made up of 17 amino acids. Germline-derived CDR1 and CDR2 are SGHVS and FQNEAQ. This chain's CDR3 is CASSLSVGQGTGNTIYF. CDR3 bases: TGTGCCAGCAGCTTAAGTGTGGGACAGGGGACTGGAAACACCATATATTTT.

The rearrangement links TRBV7-8 to TRBJ1-5; TRBD1 is a possible D gene (5 bases). The germline gives CDR1 SGHVS, CDR2 FQNEAQ. CDR3 length equals 14 residues. Trimming removed 7 bases at V and 3 bases at J, with 13 bases between. DNA for the CDR3: TGTGCCAGCACCCTCGACAGATACAATCAGCCCCAGCATTTT. This translates into CASTLDRYNQPQHF.

The chain combines TRBV6-4 with TRBJ2-7; D gene unclear. This CDR3 contains 12 residues. The ends were cut back, 4 bases at V and 3 bases at J, with 7 bases in the middle. CDR1 and CDR2 (germline): MRHNA, SNTAGT. DNA of the CDR3: TGTGCCAGCAGTGTGGGCAGCTACGAGCAGTACTTC. Protein: CASSVGSYEQYF.

There are a few counts of this clonotype. V is TRBV5-1 and J is TRBJ2-2; 7 nucleotides agree with TRBD2. Germline CDR1 reads SGHRS; CDR2 reads YFSETQ. V was clipped by 1 base and J by 7 bases; unmatched bases: 4. The CDR3 runs 14 residues. The CDR3 here is CASSLRTSDGELFF. CDR3 nucleotides: TGCGCCAGCAGCTTGAGAACTAGCGACGGGGAGCTGTTTTTT.

The J gene is TRBJ2-5, the V gene TRBV7-9, with a tentative D call TRBD2 (6 bases). Germline loops: CDR1 SEHNR, CDR2 FQNEAQ (reference sequence). The germline V and J ends were trimmed by 5 bases and 5 bases, with 15 bases remaining between them. The CDR3 consists of 14 residues. As DNA, the CDR3 is TGTGCCAGCAGCCTCCCCGGGAGATCGGAGACCCAGTACTTC. Its protein product is CASSLPGRSETQYF.

V gene TRBV20-1 combines with J gene TRBJ2-7, with 8 nucleotides matching TRBD1. The germline V gene encodes CDR1 DFQATT and CDR2 SNEGSKA (reference sequence). The CDR3 sequence is 15 residues long. V lost 0 bases and J lost 3; bases outside the gene matches: 7. The CDR3 sequence is CSARDYRQGNYEQYF. The CDR3 DNA follows: TGCAGTGCTAGAGACTACCGACAGGGGAACTACGAGCAGTACTTC.

This clonotype was counted at least ten times. The chain has TRBV5-1 and TRBJ2-2; D unclear. The ends were cut back, 5 bases at V and 5 bases at J, with 7 bases in the middle. The CDR3 consists of 12 residues. Germline V gene sequence: CDR1 SGHRS, CDR2 YFSETQ. The CDR3 DNA follows: TGCGCCAGCAGTTCTACGACCGGGGAGCTGTTTTTT. Residues: CASSSTTGELFF.

This clonotype was counted between two and nine times. V usage is TRBV7-2 and J usage is TRBJ1-1; 7 bases fit TRBD1. The ends lost 3 bases at V and 12 bases at J; junction bases unmatched: 7. The CDR3 runs 12 residues. Germline CDR1 and CDR2: SGHTA and FQGNSA. This CDR3 is CASSFGQGVTFF. The CDR3 DNA reads TGTGCCAGCAGCTTCGGCCAGGGGGTTACTTTCTTT.

This clonotype was seen more than once but under ten times. This rearrangement joins TRBV3-1 to TRBJ1-1; possibly TRBD1 for D (5 bases). Trimming removed 4 bases at V and 2 bases at J, with 14 bases between. In germline, CDR1 is LGHDT, CDR2 YNNKEL (reference sequence). The CDR3 length is 15 residues. CDR3 region: CASSPGGLLNTEAFF. The CDR3 region has the DNA TGTGCCAGCAGCCCTGGGGGACTTCTCAACACTGAAGCTTTCTTT.

The chain joins TRBV12-3 or TRBV12-4 to TRBJ1-5; D is possibly TRBD1 (5 bases). The V end lost 5 bases, the J end lost 11 bases, and 13 bases lay between the germline ends. This CDR3 is 12 amino acids long. This chain's CDR3 is CASSPLAGTQHF. In nucleotides, the CDR3 is TGTGCCAGCAGTCCCCTCGCAGGGACCCAGCATTTT.

This clonotype was picked up a small number of times. The gene calls are TRBV7-8 and TRBJ2-1, with 7 bases matching TRBD1. From germline, CDR1 is SGHVS and CDR2 FQNEAQ. This CDR3 has 17 amino acids. V trimming: 1 base; J trimming: 7 bases; junction bases outside the gene matches: 13. The CDR3 loop reads CASSLVVSTGVKNEQFF. CDR3 in DNA: TGTGCCAGCAGCTTAGTGGTTTCCACAGGGGTAAAAAATGAGCAGTTCTTC. The full variable domain, in which reference TRBV7-8 and TRBJ2-1 provide the parts outside the CDR3, is GAGVSQSPRYKVAKRGQDVALRCDPISGHVSLFWYQQALGQGPEFLTYFQNEAQLDKSGLPSDRFFAERPEGSVSTLKIQRTQQEDSAVYLCASSLVVSTGVKNEQFFGPGTRLTVL.